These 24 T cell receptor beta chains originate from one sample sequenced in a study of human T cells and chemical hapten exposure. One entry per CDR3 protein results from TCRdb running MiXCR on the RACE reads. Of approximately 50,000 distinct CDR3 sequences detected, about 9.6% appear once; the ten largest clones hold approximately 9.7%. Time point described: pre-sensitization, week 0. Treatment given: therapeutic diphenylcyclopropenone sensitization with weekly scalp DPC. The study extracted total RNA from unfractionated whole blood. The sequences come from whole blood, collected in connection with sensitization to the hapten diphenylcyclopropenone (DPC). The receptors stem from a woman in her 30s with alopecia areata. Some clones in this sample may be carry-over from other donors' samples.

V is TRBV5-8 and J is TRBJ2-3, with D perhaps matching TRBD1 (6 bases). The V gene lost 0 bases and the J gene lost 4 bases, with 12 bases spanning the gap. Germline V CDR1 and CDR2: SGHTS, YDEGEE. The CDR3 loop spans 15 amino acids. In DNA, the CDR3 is TGTGCCAGCAGCTTGGAACAGGGACGCTCAGATACGCAGTATTTT. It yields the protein CASSLEQGRSDTQYF.

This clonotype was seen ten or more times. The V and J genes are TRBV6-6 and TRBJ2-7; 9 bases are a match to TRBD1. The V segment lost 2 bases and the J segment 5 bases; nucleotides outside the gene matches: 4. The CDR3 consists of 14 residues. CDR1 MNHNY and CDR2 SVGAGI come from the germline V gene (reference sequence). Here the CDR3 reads CASSYAGQGNEQYF. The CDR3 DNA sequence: TGTGCCAGCAGTTACGCGGGACAGGGTAACGAGCAGTACTTC.

The DNA for the CDR3 is TGTGCCAGCAGCAGCCGGGACAGGCCCTGCTATGGCTACACCTTC. As protein: CASSSRDRPCYGYTF. The rearrangement uses TRBV21-1 and TRBJ1-2; TRBD1 is the table's D call, not checked against the DNA. TRBV21-1 is a known pseudogene. The CDR3 covers 15 residues.

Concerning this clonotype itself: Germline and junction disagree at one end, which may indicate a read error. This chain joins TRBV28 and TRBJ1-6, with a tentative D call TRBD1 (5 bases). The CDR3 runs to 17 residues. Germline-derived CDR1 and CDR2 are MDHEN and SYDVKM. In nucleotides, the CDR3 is TGTGCCAGCAGCTCCGAAACAAGCGACAGAGAAAATTCACCCCTCCGCTTT. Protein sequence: CASSSETSDRENSPLRF.

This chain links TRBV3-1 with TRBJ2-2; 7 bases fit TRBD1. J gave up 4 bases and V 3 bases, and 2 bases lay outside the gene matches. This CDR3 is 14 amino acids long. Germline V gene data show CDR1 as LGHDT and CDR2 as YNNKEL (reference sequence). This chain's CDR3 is CASSHRQGTGELFF. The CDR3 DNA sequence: TGTGCCAGCAGCCACCGACAGGGCACCGGGGAGCTGTTTTTT.

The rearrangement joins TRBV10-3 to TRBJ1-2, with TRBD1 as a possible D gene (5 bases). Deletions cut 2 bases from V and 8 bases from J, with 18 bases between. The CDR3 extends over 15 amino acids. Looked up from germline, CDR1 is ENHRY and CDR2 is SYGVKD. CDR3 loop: CAISEGQGESKGYTF. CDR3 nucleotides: TGTGCCATCAGTGAGGGTCAAGGGGAAAGTAAAGGCTACACCTTC.

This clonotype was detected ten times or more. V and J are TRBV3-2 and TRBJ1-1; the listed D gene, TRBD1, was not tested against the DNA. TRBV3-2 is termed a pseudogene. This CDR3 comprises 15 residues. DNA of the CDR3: TGTGCCAGCAGCCAAGAAAAAGGGGGGGACACTGAAGCTTTCTTT. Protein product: CASSQEKGGDTEAFF.

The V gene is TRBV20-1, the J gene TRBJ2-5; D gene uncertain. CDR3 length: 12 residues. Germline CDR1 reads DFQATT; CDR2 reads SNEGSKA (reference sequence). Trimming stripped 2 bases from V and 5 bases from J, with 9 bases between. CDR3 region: CSARKGSETQYF. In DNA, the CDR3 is TGCAGTGCTAGAAAAGGTAGCGAGACCCAGTACTTC.

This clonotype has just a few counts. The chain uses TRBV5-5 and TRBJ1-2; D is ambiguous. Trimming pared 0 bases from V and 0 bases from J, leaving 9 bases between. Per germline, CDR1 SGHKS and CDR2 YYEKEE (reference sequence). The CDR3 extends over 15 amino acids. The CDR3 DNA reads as TGTGCCAGCAGCTTGGTCACCGGGACTAACTATGGCTACACCTTC. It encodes CASSLVTGTNYGYTF.

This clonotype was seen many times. CDR3 nucleotides: TGTGCCAGCAGCTCGGACATGGATGAGGCACATAGCAATCAGCCCCAGCATTTT. The encoded protein is CASSSDMDEAHSNQPQHF. The V and J genes are TRBV7-9 and TRBJ1-5, with a weak D call TRBD1 (5 bases). The CDR3 covers 18 residues. V was shortened by 4 bases and J by 0 bases, with 19 bases between the two germline ends. Germline V gives CDR1 SEHNR, CDR2 FQNEAQ (reference sequence).

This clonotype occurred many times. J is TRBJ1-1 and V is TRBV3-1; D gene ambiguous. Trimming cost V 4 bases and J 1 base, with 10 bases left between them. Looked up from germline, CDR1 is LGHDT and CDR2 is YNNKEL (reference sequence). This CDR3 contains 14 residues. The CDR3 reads CASSPQPANTEAFF. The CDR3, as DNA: TGTGCCAGCAGCCCTCAGCCGGCGAACACTGAAGCTTTCTTT.

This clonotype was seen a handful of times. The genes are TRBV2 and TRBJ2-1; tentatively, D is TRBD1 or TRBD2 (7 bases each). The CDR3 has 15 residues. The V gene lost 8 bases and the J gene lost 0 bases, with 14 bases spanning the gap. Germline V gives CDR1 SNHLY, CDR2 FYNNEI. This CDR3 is CASREEGASYNEQFF. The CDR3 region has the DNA TGTGCCAGCCGGGAGGAGGGGGCCTCCTACAATGAGCAGTTCTTC.

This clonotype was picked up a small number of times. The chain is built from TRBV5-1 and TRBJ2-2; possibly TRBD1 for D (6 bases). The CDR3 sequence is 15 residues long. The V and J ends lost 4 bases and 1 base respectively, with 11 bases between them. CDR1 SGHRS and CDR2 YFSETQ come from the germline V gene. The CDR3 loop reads CASSKRQENTGELFF. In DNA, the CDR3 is TGCGCCAGCAGCAAAAGACAGGAGAACACCGGGGAGCTGTTTTTT.

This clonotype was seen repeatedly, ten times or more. The CDR3 sequence: CASSLGRGVATDTQYF. The CDR3, as DNA: TGTGCCAGCAGCTTAGGACGGGGAGTAGCCACAGATACGCAGTATTTT. The genes are TRBV7-9 and TRBJ2-3; TRBD2 might be the D (5 bases). V lost 1 base and J 2 bases, leaving 13 bases between the germline ends. The CDR3 has 16 residues. The V gene's germline CDR1 is SEHNR and CDR2 FQNEAQ (reference sequence). Drawing the rest from reference TRBV7-9 and TRBJ2-3, the complete variable domain is DTGVSQNPRHKITKRGQNVTFRCDPISEHNRLYWYRQTLGQGPEFLTYFQNEAQLEKSRLLSDRFSAERPKGSFSTLEIQRTEQGDSAMYLCASSLGRGVATDTQYFGPGTRLTVL.

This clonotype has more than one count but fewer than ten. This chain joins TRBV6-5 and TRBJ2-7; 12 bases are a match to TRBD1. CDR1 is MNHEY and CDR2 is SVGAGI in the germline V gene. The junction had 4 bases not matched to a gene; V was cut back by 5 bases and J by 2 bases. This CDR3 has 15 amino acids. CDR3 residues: CASSRGTGGPYEQYF. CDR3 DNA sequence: TGTGCCAGCAGTCGGGGGACAGGGGGCCCCTACGAGCAGTACTTC.

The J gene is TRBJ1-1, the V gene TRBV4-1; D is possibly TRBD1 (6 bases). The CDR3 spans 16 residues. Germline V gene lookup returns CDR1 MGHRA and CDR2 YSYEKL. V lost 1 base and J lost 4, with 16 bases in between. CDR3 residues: CASSQVGGPRGTEAFF. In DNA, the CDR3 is TGCGCCAGCAGCCAAGTCGGGGGCCCCCGGGGCACTGAAGCTTTCTTT.

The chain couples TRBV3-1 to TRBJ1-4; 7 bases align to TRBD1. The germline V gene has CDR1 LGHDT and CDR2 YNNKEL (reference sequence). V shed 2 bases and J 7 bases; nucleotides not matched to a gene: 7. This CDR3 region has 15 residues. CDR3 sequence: CASSQPRGWGEKLFF. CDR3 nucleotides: TGTGCCAGCAGCCAACCCAGGGGGTGGGGTGAAAAACTGTTTTTT.

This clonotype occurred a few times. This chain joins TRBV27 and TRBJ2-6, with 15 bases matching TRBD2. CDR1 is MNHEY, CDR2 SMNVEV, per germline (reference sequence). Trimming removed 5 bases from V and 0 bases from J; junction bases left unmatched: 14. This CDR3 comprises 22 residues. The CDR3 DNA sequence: TGTGCCAGCAGTCCAGAGAAAGGGACTAGCGGGGGGCTCCTCTCTGGGGCCAACGTCCTGACTTTC. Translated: CASSPEKGTSGGLLSGANVLTF.

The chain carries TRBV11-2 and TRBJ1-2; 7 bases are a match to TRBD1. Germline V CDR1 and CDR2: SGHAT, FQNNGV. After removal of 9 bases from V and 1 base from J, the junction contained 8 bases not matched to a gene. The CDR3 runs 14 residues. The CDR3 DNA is TGTGCCAGTATGATGAACAGGGGTAACTATGGCTACACCTTC. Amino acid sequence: CASMMNRGNYGYTF.

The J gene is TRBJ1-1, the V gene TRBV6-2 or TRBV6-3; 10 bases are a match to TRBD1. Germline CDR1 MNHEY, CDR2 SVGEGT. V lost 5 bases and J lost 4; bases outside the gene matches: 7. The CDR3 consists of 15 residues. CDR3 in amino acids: CASSTRDRGFTEAFF. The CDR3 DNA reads TGTGCCAGCAGTACCCGGGACAGGGGATTCACTGAAGCTTTCTTT.

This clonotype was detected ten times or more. The CDR3 nucleotides are TGTGCCACCCAAGGGGGGACAGGGCCTGATCAGCCCCAGCATTTT. The encoded protein is CATQGGTGPDQPQHF. This chain links TRBV10-3 with TRBJ1-5; 9 bases agree with TRBD1. The CDR3 has 15 residues. Germline values: CDR1 ENHRY, CDR2 SYGVKD. V was clipped by 10 bases and J by 5 bases; unmatched bases: 12.

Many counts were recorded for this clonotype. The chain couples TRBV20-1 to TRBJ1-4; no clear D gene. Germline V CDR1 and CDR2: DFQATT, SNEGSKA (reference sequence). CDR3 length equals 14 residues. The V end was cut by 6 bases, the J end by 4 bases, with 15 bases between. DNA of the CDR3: TGCAGTGCATCTCGGCCCTCCTTTAATGAAAAACTGTTTTTT. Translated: CSASRPSFNEKLFF.

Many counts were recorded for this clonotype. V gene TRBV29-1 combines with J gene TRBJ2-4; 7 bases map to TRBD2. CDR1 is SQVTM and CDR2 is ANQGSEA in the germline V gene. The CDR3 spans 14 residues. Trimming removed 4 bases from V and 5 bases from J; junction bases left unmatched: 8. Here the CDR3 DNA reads TGCAGCGTTGTGGGGAGGGGCAGGGAAAACATTCAGTACTTC. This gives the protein CSVVGRGRENIQYF.

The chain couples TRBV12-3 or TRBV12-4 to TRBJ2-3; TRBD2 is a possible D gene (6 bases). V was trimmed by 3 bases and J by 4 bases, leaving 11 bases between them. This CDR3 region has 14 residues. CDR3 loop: CASSFGRGADTQYF. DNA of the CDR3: TGTGCCAGCAGTTTCGGGCGGGGCGCAGATACGCAGTATTTT.